The 24 T cell receptor beta chains listed next were all sequenced from one sample in a study of blood T cell repertoires in COVID-19. Assay: immunoSEQ multiplex PCR; the TCRdb copy retains only in-frame clones and omits some. The sample holds 200,000 or so clones, approximately 84% seen once. Specimen: peripheral blood. These receptors were taken from a woman in her 70s with active or convalescent COVID-19.

The chain joins TRBV27 to TRBJ1-6; unclear D gene. Germline CDR1 MNHEY, CDR2 SMNVEV (reference sequence). The CDR3 totals 16 residues. Trimming cost V 6 bases and J 13 bases, with 25 bases left between them. CDR3 sequence (DNA): TGTGCCAGCAGAGGCCCCGGGGTAGGGCAGGCTCACCCCCTCCACTTT. This encodes CASRGPGVGQAHPLHF.

This chain links TRBV5-6 with TRBJ2-2, with 7 bases lining up with TRBD1. The CDR3 is made up of 17 amino acids. The ends lost 1 base at V and 2 bases at J; junction bases unmatched: 8. Germline CDR1 is SGHDT and CDR2 is YYEEEE. The CDR3 reads CASSLRVTGSNTGELFF. The CDR3 nucleotides are TGTGCCAGCAGCTTGCGGGTGACAGGGTCTAACACCGGGGAGCTGTTTTTT.

V usage is TRBV7-9 and J usage is TRBJ1-5, with TRBD1 matching over 12 bases. J lost 6 bases, V lost 4 bases, and 7 bases had no gene match. The length of the CDR3 is 16 residues. CDR1 SEHNR and CDR2 FQNEAQ come from the germline V gene (reference sequence). The CDR3 DNA reads as TGTGCCAGCAGCTCTAACCTGGGACAGGGGGCTCAGCCCCAGCATTTT. Its translation is CASSSNLGQGAQPQHF.

V is TRBV2 and J is TRBJ2-1; TRBD2 matches at 9 bases. Losses at the gene ends were 2 bases for V and 10 bases for J; bases not matched to a gene: 9. Looked up from germline, CDR1 is SNHLY and CDR2 is FYNNEI. The CDR3 sequence is 15 residues long. CDR3 in amino acids: CASSESGRTSGEQFF. Here the CDR3 DNA reads TGTGCCAGCAGTGAAAGCGGGAGGACCTCGGGCGAGCAGTTCTTC.

V is TRBV6-2 or TRBV6-3 and J is TRBJ2-7; 7 nucleotides line up with TRBD1. The ends lost 6 bases at V and 3 bases at J; junction bases unmatched: 17. Germline CDR1 is MNHEY and CDR2 is SVGEGT. The length of the CDR3 is 17 residues. The CDR3 spells CASSLFGWKGASYEQYF. DNA of the CDR3: TGTGCCAGCAGCCTTTTCGGATGGAAGGGGGCGAGCTACGAGCAGTACTTC.

The CDR3 reads CASGKRERGEQFF. The CDR3 DNA sequence: TGTGCCAGCGGCAAGCGGGAGAGGGGTGAGCAGTTCTTC. V usage is TRBV2 and J usage is TRBJ2-1; 8 positions agree with TRBD2. The CDR3 has 13 amino acids. Germline CDR1 reads SNHLY; CDR2 reads FYNNEI. Trimming took 8 bases from V and 9 from J; bases not matched to a gene: 9.

The rearrangement uses TRBV5-5 and TRBJ1-6; unclear D gene. From germline, CDR1 is SGHKS and CDR2 YYEKEE (reference sequence). This CDR3 region has 16 residues. Trimming left V 4 bases short and J 6 bases short, with 17 bases between. The chain's CDR3 is CASSPTRTGSNSPLHF. The CDR3 nucleotides read TGTGCCAGCAGCCCGACAAGAACGGGGTCTAATTCACCCCTCCACTTT.

The genes are TRBV7-9 and TRBJ1-3, with D uncertain. The CDR3 is 15 residues long. Germline CDR1 reads SEHNR; CDR2 reads FQNEAQ (reference sequence). V was shortened by 0 bases and J by 0 bases, with 6 bases between the two germline ends. The CDR3 is CASSLALSSGNTIYF. The CDR3 DNA reads TGTGCCAGCAGCTTAGCACTAAGCTCTGGAAACACCATATATTTT. Using reference TRBV7-9 and TRBJ1-3 for the parts outside the CDR3, the full variable domain is DTGVSQNPRHKITKRGQNVTFRCDPISEHNRLYWYRQTLGQGPEFLTYFQNEAQLEKSRLLSDRFSAERPKGSFSTLEIQRTEQGDSAMYLCASSLALSSGNTIYFGEGSWLTVV.

This chain uses TRBV7-9 with TRBJ2-7, with 9 bases aligning to TRBD2. The CDR3 spans 16 residues. Germline loops: CDR1 SEHNR, CDR2 FQNEAQ (reference sequence). Trimming cost V 0 bases and J 2 bases; bases outside gene matches: 5. In DNA, the CDR3 is TGTGCCAGCAGCTTAGCGGCAATAGCGGGAGCCTACGAGCAGTACTTC. Protein sequence: CASSLAAIAGAYEQYF.

Only one count was recorded for this clone. V is TRBV27 and J is TRBJ1-5; 7 bases align to TRBD1. Germline trimming cut 8 bases from V and 3 bases from J; bases unmatched to any gene: 4. The CDR3 is made up of 13 amino acids. Germline V gives CDR1 MNHEY, CDR2 SMNVEV (reference sequence). CDR3 in amino acids: CASSGGSNQPQHF. The CDR3 region has the DNA TGTGCCAGCTCAGGGGGTTCCAATCAGCCCCAGCATTTT.

As DNA, the CDR3 is TGTGCCAGCAGTTTATCGGGACTAGCGGGAGGGCCGGAGACCCAGTACTTC. This encodes CASSLSGLAGGPETQYF. The genes are TRBV28 and TRBJ2-5, with TRBD2 matching over 16 bases. V shed 1 base, J shed 5 bases, and the junction held 4 bases outside the gene matches. The CDR3 is made up of 17 amino acids. CDR1 and CDR2 (germline): MDHEN, SYDVKM.

The CDR3 DNA follows: TGTGCCAGCAGTCCCAGGGGGCTGGTTACTGAAGCTTTCTTT. This encodes CASSPRGLVTEAFF. The chain employs TRBV28 and TRBJ1-1; 8 bases are a match to TRBD1. Losses at the gene ends were 5 bases for V and 5 bases for J; bases not matched to a gene: 7. Germline CDR1 reads MDHEN; CDR2 reads SYDVKM. This CDR3 has 14 amino acids.

In this sample, this clone turned up a few times. The V gene is TRBV13, the J gene TRBJ2-2; 9 bases agree with TRBD1. This CDR3 comprises 21 residues. The J segment lost 3 bases and the V segment lost 3 bases, leaving 20 bases of the junction unmatched. Germline-derived CDR1 and CDR2 are PRHDT and FYEKMQ (reference sequence). CDR3 sequence (DNA): TGTGCCAGCAGCTTCGAGGTTAATCGTTTTAGGAGGACAGGGGACACCGGGGAGCTGTTTTTT. Its protein is CASSFEVNRFRRTGDTGELFF.

J is TRBJ1-3 and V is TRBV9; the D is unclear. This CDR3 contains 14 residues. Per germline, CDR1 SGDLS and CDR2 YYNGEE. The V end lost 2 bases, the J end lost 2 bases, and 8 bases lay between the germline ends. The CDR3 spells CASSVVGTGNTIYF. DNA for the CDR3: TGTGCCAGCAGCGTTGTCGGTACTGGAAACACCATATATTTT. Full variable domain (rest looked up from reference TRBV9 and TRBJ1-3): DSGVTQTPKHLITATGQRVTLRCSPRSGDLSVYWYQQSLDQGLQFLIQYYNGEERAKGNILERFSAQQFPDLHSELNLSSLELGDSALYFCASSVVGTGNTIYFGEGSWLTVV.

This clone was found once. The genes are TRBV5-5 and TRBJ1-5; no reliable D call. The V end lost 3 bases, the J end lost 4 bases, and 11 bases lay between the germline ends. The CDR3 extends over 14 amino acids. Germline CDR1 SGHKS, CDR2 YYEKEE (reference sequence). CDR3 residues: CASSSDGLNQPQHF. In DNA form, the CDR3 reads TGTGCCAGCAGCTCCGATGGCCTGAATCAGCCCCAGCATTTT.

The chain carries TRBV9 and TRBJ1-2, with a possible D match to TRBD1 (5 bases). The V end was cut by 3 bases, the J end by 8 bases, with 20 bases between. The CDR3 covers 15 residues. CDR1 is SGDLS, CDR2 YYNGEE, per germline. CDR3 amino acids: CASSETLRVPEGYTF. As DNA, the CDR3 is TGTGCCAGCAGCGAGACCCTCAGGGTTCCGGAGGGCTACACCTTC.

This chain connects TRBV7-6 to TRBJ2-2, with D possibly being TRBD2 (7 bases). Germline CDR1 SGHVS, CDR2 FNYEAQ. The CDR3 has 15 residues. This CDR3 is CALGGAARDTGELFF. The CDR3 DNA follows: TGTGCGCTGGGGGGGGCGGCCCGCGACACCGGGGAGCTGTTTTTT.

V and J are TRBV7-9 and TRBJ1-1; 7 bases line up with TRBD1. The CDR3 has 15 amino acids. Germline V gene sequence: CDR1 SEHNR, CDR2 FQNEAQ (reference sequence). Trimming removed 5 bases from V and 3 bases from J; junction bases left unmatched: 9. CDR3 loop: CASSGHRGGDTEAFF. CDR3 nucleotide sequence: TGTGCCAGCAGCGGCCACAGGGGCGGCGACACTGAAGCTTTCTTT.

V and J are TRBV5-1 and TRBJ2-3, with TRBD2 identical over 7 bases. The V segment lost 7 bases and the J segment 1 base; nucleotides outside the gene matches: 12. Germline loops: CDR1 SGHRS, CDR2 YFSETQ. This CDR3 spans 16 amino acids. CDR3 loop: CASHFRAGMGTDTQYF. The CDR3 nucleotides read TGCGCCAGCCATTTTCGAGCGGGAATGGGCACAGATACGCAGTATTTT.

This chain connects TRBV10-3 to TRBJ2-1; TRBD2 aligns across 14 bases. Germline trimming cut 0 bases from V and 3 bases from J; bases unmatched to any gene: 13. Germline V gene data show CDR1 as ENHRY and CDR2 as SYGVKD. This CDR3 contains 21 residues. DNA of the CDR3: TGTGCCATCAGTGAGTCGGGACTAGCGGGAGTGCGACGAGGGGGCTACAATGAGCAGTTCTTC. It encodes CAISESGLAGVRRGGYNEQFF.

The V call is TRBV7-3, the J call TRBJ2-1; 14 bases are a match to TRBD2. CDR3 length: 17 amino acids. Trimming removed 6 bases from V and 0 bases from J; junction bases left unmatched: 4. CDR1 and CDR2 (germline): SGHTA, FQGTGA. CDR3 nucleotides: TGTGCCAGCAGTTTTGGGACTAGCGGGAGCTCCTACAATGAGCAGTTCTTC. The encoded protein is CASSFGTSGSSYNEQFF.

The CDR3 nucleotides read TGTGCCACCAGTGATTCTCTGGCTAGCGGATCCACAGATACGCAGTATTTT. It translates to CATSDSLASGSTDTQYF. The chain carries TRBV24-1 and TRBJ2-3; 7 bases fit TRBD2. Trimming took 2 bases from V and 2 from J; bases not matched to a gene: 9. Looked up from germline, CDR1 is KGHDR and CDR2 is SFDVKD. The length of the CDR3 is 17 residues.

The rearrangement uses TRBV3-1 (or the pseudogene TRBV3-2) and TRBJ1-5; D is undetermined. There are 15 residues in the CDR3. Germline values: CDR1 LGHDT, CDR2 YNNKEL (reference sequence). With 0 bases removed from V and 5 bases from J, the gap between germline ends came to 11 bases. CDR3 in amino acids: CASSQDGRRDQPQHF. The DNA of the CDR3 is TGTGCCAGCAGCCAAGATGGGAGGCGGGATCAGCCCCAGCATTTT.

The CDR3 protein is CASSSLGGERTEAFF. CDR3 DNA sequence: TGTGCCAGCAGTTCATTAGGTGGGGAGAGGACTGAAGCTTTCTTT. The chain uses TRBV27 and TRBJ1-1; D gene uncertain. CDR3 length equals 15 residues. The V gene's germline CDR1 is MNHEY and CDR2 SMNVEV (reference sequence). Trimming took 4 bases from V and 5 from J, leaving 17 bases between them.